These 16 T cell receptor beta chains were sequenced from one sample in a study of shared clonotypes between healthy human individuals. Repertoires were generated with immunoSEQ multiplex PCR, while TCRdb's copy carries only in-frame clones and drops some. The table includes about 590,000 clones, 95% to 96% detected once. CD8 cells classed as naive were CD45RO-negative and positively selected for CCR7, excluding terminally differentiated effector memory CD45RA+ cells. The material sequenced was naive CD8+ T cells sorted from blood. The receptors originated from a woman under 40 in good health.

The CDR3, as DNA: TGCGCCAGCAGTGGGAGGGATAACTCCTACGAGCAGTACTTC. This encodes CASSGRDNSYEQYF. This rearrangement joins TRBV10-2 to TRBJ2-7, with TRBD2 as a possible D gene (6 bases). The CDR3 sequence is 14 residues long. CDR1 and CDR2 from the germline V gene are WSHSY and SAAADI. V was clipped by 4 bases and J by 0 bases, with 10 bases between them.

This chain uses TRBV2 with TRBJ2-1, with 7 positions matching TRBD2. The V gene's germline CDR1 is SNHLY and CDR2 FYNNEI. The length of the CDR3 is 15 residues. V trimming: 4 bases; J trimming: 5 bases; junction bases outside the gene matches: 8. The CDR3 sequence: CASSGLAEADNEQFF. The CDR3 DNA reads TGTGCCAGCAGTGGTCTAGCGGAAGCCGACAATGAGCAGTTCTTC. Combining the CDR3 with reference TRBV2 and TRBJ2-1 gives the whole variable domain EPEVTQTPSHQVTQMGQEVILRCVPISNHLYFYWYRQILGQKVEFLVSFYNNEISEKSEIFDDQFSVERPDGSNFTLKIRSTKLEDSAMYFCASSGLAEADNEQFFGPGTRLTVL.

The V call is TRBV6-5, the J call TRBJ2-7; tentatively, D is TRBD2 (5 bases). The CDR3 is 14 amino acids. Germline lookup yields CDR1 MNHEY and CDR2 SVGAGI. Trimming pared 2 bases from V and 4 bases from J, leaving 12 bases between. The DNA of the CDR3 is TGTGCCAGCAGTTACGTAGAGGGAGAATACGAGCAGTACTTC. Encoded protein: CASSYVEGEYEQYF.

The chain has TRBV18 and TRBJ2-2; D perhaps matches TRBD2 (6 bases). Germline V CDR1 and CDR2: KGHSH, LQKENI. This CDR3 spans 16 amino acids. V lost 3 bases, J lost 5 bases, and 16 bases lay in between. DNA of the CDR3: TGTGCCAGCTCACCTCCCGGGAGCGCGGGGACCGGGGAGCTGTTTTTT. Amino acid sequence: CASSPPGSAGTGELFF.

This rearrangement joins TRBV6-5 to TRBJ2-5; D not certain. V was pared by 0 bases and J by 5 bases, with 10 bases between. The germline CDR1 and CDR2 sequences are MNHEY and SVGAGI. The CDR3 has 14 amino acids. CDR3 in amino acids: CASSYSNMGETQYF. CDR3 sequence (DNA): TGTGCCAGCAGTTACTCGAATATGGGCGAGACCCAGTACTTC.

The V gene is TRBV28, the J gene TRBJ2-7, with 8 bases matching TRBD2. The V and J ends lost 5 bases and 2 bases, in that order; junction bases with no gene match: 8. The V gene's germline CDR1 is MDHEN and CDR2 SYDVKM. This CDR3 contains 15 residues. CDR3 sequence reads: CASSPWGTSTYEQYF. CDR3 DNA: TGTGCCAGCAGTCCTTGGGGGACTAGTACCTACGAGCAGTACTTC.

The rearrangement joins TRBV6-5 to TRBJ2-1, with D possibly being TRBD1 (6 bases). This CDR3 spans 12 amino acids. Germline V gene sequence: CDR1 MNHEY, CDR2 SVGAGI. Trimming pared 5 bases from V and 7 bases from J, leaving 9 bases between. CDR3 nucleotides: TGTGCCAGCAGTCCTGGGACAAATGAGCAGTTCTTC. It specifies CASSPGTNEQFF.

The V gene is TRBV4-1, the J gene TRBJ2-7; possible D gene TRBD1, 6 bases. The germline CDR1 and CDR2 sequences are MGHRA and YSYEKL. V lost 2 bases to trimming and J lost 5 bases, with 16 bases between them. The CDR3 covers 15 residues. DNA of the CDR3: TGCGCCAGCAGCCAACTATTACAGGGTATGAACGAGCAGTACTTC. Amino acid sequence: CASSQLLQGMNEQYF.

The J gene is TRBJ2-7, the V gene TRBV5-6; no clear D. V was pared by 6 bases and J by 0 bases, with 19 bases between. Germline V lookup: CDR1 SGHDT, CDR2 YYEEEE. This CDR3 is 16 amino acids long. The CDR3 spells CASTQAAPLSSYEQYF. CDR3 DNA: TGTGCCAGCACCCAGGCGGCACCCCTCAGCTCCTACGAGCAGTACTTC.

The V and J genes are TRBV7-2 and TRBJ1-1; TRBD1 might be the D (5 bases). Trimming took off 1 base at V and 5 bases at J, with 11 bases between the two ends. The CDR3 has 14 amino acids. Germline lookup yields CDR1 SGHTA and CDR2 FQGNSA. This CDR3 is CASSLGDRRTEAFF. CDR3 bases: TGTGCCAGCAGCTTAGGGGACCGGAGGACTGAAGCTTTCTTT.

V gene TRBV15 combines with J gene TRBJ2-5; the D gene is possibly TRBD2 (6 bases). V lost 0 bases and J lost 3, with 14 bases in between. CDR1 and CDR2 (germline): LNHNV, YYDKDF (reference sequence). The CDR3 contains 16 residues. The CDR3 loop is CATSREWASVEETQYF. The CDR3 bases are TGTGCCACCAGCAGAGAGTGGGCTAGCGTGGAAGAGACCCAGTACTTC.

The chain joins TRBV2 to TRBJ1-2; 7 nucleotides line up with TRBD1. The J segment lost 3 bases and the V segment lost 6 bases, leaving 1 base of the junction unmatched. There are 12 residues in the CDR3. Germline CDR1 is SNHLY and CDR2 is FYNNEI. The chain's CDR3 is CASSGQDYGYTF. Written as DNA, the CDR3 is TGTGCCAGCAGCGGACAGGACTATGGCTACACCTTC.

This chain joins TRBV5-8 and TRBJ2-7; TRBD2 matches 7 bases. There are 16 residues in the CDR3. In germline, CDR1 is SGHTS, CDR2 YDEGEE. V was pared by 3 bases and J by 2 bases, with 11 bases of the junction left unmatched. CDR3 sequence: CASSWEGTGWAYEQYF. CDR3 DNA sequence: TGTGCCAGCAGCTGGGAGGGGACGGGGTGGGCCTACGAGCAGTACTTC. Together with reference TRBV5-8 and TRBJ2-7, the CDR3 gives the full variable domain: EAGVTQSPTHLIKTRGQQATLRCSPISGHTSVYWYQQALGLGLQFLLWYDEGEERNRGNFPPRFSGRQFPNYSSELNVNALELEDSALYLCASSWEGTGWAYEQYFGPGTRLTVT.

The rearrangement uses TRBV4-1 and TRBJ2-7; the match to TRBD1 covers 9 bases. With V trimmed by 0 bases and J by 6 bases, 9 bases remained unmatched. Germline V CDR1 and CDR2: MGHRA, YSYEKL. The CDR3 is 16 amino acids. CDR3 sequence reads: CASSQEPGTGSPEQYF. DNA for the CDR3: TGCGCCAGCAGCCAAGAACCAGGGACAGGGTCCCCCGAGCAGTACTTC.

This sequence joins TRBV28 and TRBJ2-1; TRBD2 might be the D (5 bases). Trimming shortened V by 5 bases and J by 7 bases, and 15 bases separated the two germline ends. The CDR3 is 14 residues long. Germline V gene data show CDR1 as MDHEN and CDR2 as SYDVKM. The DNA for the CDR3 is TGTGCCAGCAGTCCGGGATCTGCTGGAAATGAGCAGTTCTTC. Protein sequence: CASSPGSAGNEQFF.

The rearrangement links TRBV25-1 to TRBJ1-5, with D unresolved. Germline assignment: CDR1 MGHDK and CDR2 SYGVNS. The CDR3 has 14 amino acids. With 1 base removed from V and 0 bases from J, the gap between germline ends came to 4 bases. As DNA, the CDR3 is TGTGCCAGCAGTGAATTCGATAGCAATCAGCCCCAGCATTTT. Translating it yields CASSEFDSNQPQHF.